This T cell receptor beta chain is from a study of T cells after yellow fever vaccination. UMIs were added to TCR cDNA along with a universal primer site when it was made by 5'RACE template switching. TCRdb fed the 5' RACE reads into MiXCR, producing one record per CDR3 protein. The table includes about 200,000 distinct CDR3 sequences, approximately 3.2% detected once. This clonotype was detected ten times or more. The antigen is unknown. Study-level results: Post-booster repertoires contained most primary-vaccination clones again (96% CD4, approximately 88% CD8). Of the clonotypes, a small share occurred in both CD4 and CD8 compartments.

CDR1 is MGHRA and CDR2 is YSYEKL in the germline V gene. This CDR3 comprises 14 residues. V shed 8 bases and J shed 2 bases, with 16 bases lying between them. The sample here was CD4+ T cells sorted from PBMCs, taken 10 days after the yellow fever booster vaccination. The clonotype was recovered from a man aged 18 to 35 who received the YFV17D yellow fever vaccine. This chain uses TRBV4-1 with TRBJ2-7; D possibly corresponds to TRBD2 (6 bases). CDR3 bases: TGCGCCAGCGACCACAGACAGCGGGCCTACGAGCAGTACTTC. It codes for CASDHRQRAYEQYF.